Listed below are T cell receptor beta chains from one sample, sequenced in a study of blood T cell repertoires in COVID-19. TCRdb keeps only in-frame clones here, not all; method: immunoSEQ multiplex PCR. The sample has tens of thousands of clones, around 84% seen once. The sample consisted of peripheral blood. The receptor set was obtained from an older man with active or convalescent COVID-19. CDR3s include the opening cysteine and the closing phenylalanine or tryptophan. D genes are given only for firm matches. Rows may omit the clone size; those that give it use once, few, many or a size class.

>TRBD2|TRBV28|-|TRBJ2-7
CASSPGLVGEQYF
TGTGCCAGCAGCCCAGGACTAGTTGGCGAGCAGTACTTC
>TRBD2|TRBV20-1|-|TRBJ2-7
CSASLGTSGFEQYF
TGCAGTGCTAGTCTAGGGACTAGCGGGTTCGAGCAGTACTTC
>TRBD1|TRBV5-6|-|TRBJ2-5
CASSITGTGGAGFGETQYF
TGTGCCAGCAGCATCACCGGGACAGGGGGCGCAGGGTTCGGGGAGACCCAGTACTTC
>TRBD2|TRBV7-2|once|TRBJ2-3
CASSLSAGGPDTQYF
TGTGCCAGCAGCTTATCAGCGGGAGGGCCTGATACGCAGTATTTT
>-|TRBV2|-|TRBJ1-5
CASSESGYNQPQHF
TGTGCCAGCAGTGAATCAGGGTACAATCAGCCCCAGCATTTT
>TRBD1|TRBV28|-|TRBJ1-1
CASSSPLGQGAPEAFF
TGTGCCAGCAGTTCGCCACTCGGACAGGGGGCTCCTGAAGCTTTCTTT
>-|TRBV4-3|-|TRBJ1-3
CASSQEIGQNRRSGNTIYF
TGCGCCAGCAGCCAAGAAATTGGGCAGAACCGTCGCTCTGGAAACACCATATATTTT
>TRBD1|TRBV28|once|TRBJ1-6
CASRSGTENSPLHF
TGTGCCAGCAGATCCGGGACAGAGAATTCACCCCTCCACTTT
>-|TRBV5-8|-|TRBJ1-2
CASSLEVGRANYGYTF
TGTGCCAGCAGCTTGGAGGTGGGCAGGGCGAACTATGGCTACACCTTC
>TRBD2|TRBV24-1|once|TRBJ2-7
CATSEGTSGRDEQYF
TGTGCCACCAGTGAGGGGACTAGCGGGAGGGACGAGCAGTACTTC
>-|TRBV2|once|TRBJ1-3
CASRKQGLSGNTIYF
TGTGCCAGCAGGAAACAGGGCCTCTCTGGAAACACCATATATTTT
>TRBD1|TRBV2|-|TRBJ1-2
CASSDQGAGLGGYTF
TGTGCCAGCAGCGACCAGGGGGCCGGGTTAGGTGGCTACACCTTC
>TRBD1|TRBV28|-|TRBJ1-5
CASSSDRGGQPQHF
TGTGCCAGCAGCAGCGACAGGGGAGGTCAGCCCCAGCATTTT
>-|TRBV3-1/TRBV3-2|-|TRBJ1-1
CASSQYDTEAFF
TGTGCCAGCAGCCAGTATGACACTGAAGCTTTCTTT
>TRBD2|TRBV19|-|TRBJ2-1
CASKSSGTYNEQFF
TGTGCCAGTAAGTCTAGCGGGACTTACAATGAGCAGTTCTTC
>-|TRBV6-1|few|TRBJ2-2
CASSEKERGSGELFF
TGTGCCAGCAGTGAAAAGGAGAGGGGGTCCGGGGAGCTGTTTTTT
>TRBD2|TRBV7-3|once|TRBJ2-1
CASSLIPGLAVNEQFF
TGTGCCAGCAGCTTAATTCCAGGACTAGCTGTAAATGAGCAGTTCTTC
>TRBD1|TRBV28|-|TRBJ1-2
CASSPLGQFNYGYTF
TGTGCCAGCAGTCCCTTGGGACAGTTTAACTATGGCTACACCTTC
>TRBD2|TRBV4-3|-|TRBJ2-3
CASSQDPGLAGGLDTQYF
TGCGCCAGCAGCCAAGACCCAGGACTAGCGGGAGGTTTAGATACGCAGTATTTT
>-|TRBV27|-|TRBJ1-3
CASSLQGRGNTIYF
TGTGCCAGCAGTTTACAGGGCCGCGGAAACACCATATATTTT
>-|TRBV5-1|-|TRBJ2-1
CASSFSPTYNEQFF
TGCGCCAGCAGCTTCAGTCCAACCTACAATGAGCAGTTCTTC
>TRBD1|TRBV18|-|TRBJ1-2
CASSPPGTVLYGYTF
TGTGCCAGCTCACCACCCGGGACAGTCCTCTATGGCTACACCTTC
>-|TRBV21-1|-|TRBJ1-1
CASGRVGGQNTEAFF
TGTGCCAGCGGGAGGGTCGGCGGGCAGAACACTGAAGCTTTCTTT
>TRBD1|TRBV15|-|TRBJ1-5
CATSRDRGHNQPQHF
TGTGCCACCAGCAGAGACAGGGGGCACAATCAGCCCCAGCATTTT
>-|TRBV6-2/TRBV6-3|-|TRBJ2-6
CASSYSKDRPLPGANVLTF
TGTGCCAGCAGTTACTCGAAGGACAGACCCTTGCCTGGGGCCAACGTCCTGACTTTC
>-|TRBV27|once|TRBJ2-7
CASSLLPGLYEQYF
TGTGCCAGCAGTTTACTCCCGGGGTTATACGAGCAGTACTTC
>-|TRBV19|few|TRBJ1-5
CASRDNGQPQHF
TGTGCCAGCCGGGACAACGGGCAGCCCCAGCATTTT
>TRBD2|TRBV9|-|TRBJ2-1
CASSVGLAGYNEQFF
TGTGCCAGCAGCGTAGGACTAGCGGGATACAATGAGCAGTTCTTC
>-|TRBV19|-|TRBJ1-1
CASSLWAGQGTEAFF
TGTGCCAGTAGCTTATGGGCAGGGCAGGGCACTGAAGCTTTCTTT
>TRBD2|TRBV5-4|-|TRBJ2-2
CASSPAPTSGSRAGELFF
TGTGCCAGCAGCCCGGCCCCGACTAGCGGGAGTCGGGCCGGGGAGCTGTTTTTT
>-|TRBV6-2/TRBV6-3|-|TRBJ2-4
CASSYSLGELAKNIQYF
TGTGCCAGCAGTTACTCACTAGGAGAGTTAGCCAAAAACATTCAGTACTTC
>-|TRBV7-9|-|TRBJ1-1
CASSLKQLNTEAFF
TGTGCCAGCAGCCTTAAGCAATTGAACACTGAAGCTTTCTTT
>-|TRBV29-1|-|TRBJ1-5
CSVATSNSNQPQHF
TGCAGCGTGGCAACATCAAATAGCAATCAGCCCCAGCATTTT
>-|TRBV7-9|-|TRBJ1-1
CASSPSPGINTEAFF
TGTGCCAGCAGTCCTAGCCCGGGCATAAACACTGAAGCTTTCTTT
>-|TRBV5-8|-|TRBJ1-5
CASSLGVYSNQPQHF
TGTGCCAGCAGCTTGGGAGTATATAGCAATCAGCCCCAGCATTTT
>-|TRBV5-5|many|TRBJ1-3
CASSPGLLSGNTIYF
TGTGCCAGCAGCCCCGGACTGCTCTCTGGAAACACCATATATTTT
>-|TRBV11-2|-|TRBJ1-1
CASSLSTGRYPEAFF
TGTGCCAGCAGCTTATCTACAGGACGGTACCCTGAAGCTTTCTTT
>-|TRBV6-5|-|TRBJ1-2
CASSYDGRGFTNGYTF
TGTGCCAGCAGTTATGATGGGAGAGGGTTTACGAATGGCTACACCTTC
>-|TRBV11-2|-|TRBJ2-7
CASSLVSGARYEQYF
TGTGCCAGCAGCTTAGTTTCAGGGGCTCGCTACGAGCAGTACTTC
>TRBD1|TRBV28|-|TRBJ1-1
CASSLGQYTEAFF
TGTGCCAGCAGTTTGGGACAGTACACTGAAGCTTTCTTT
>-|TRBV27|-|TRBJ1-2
CASCPRGGAVQREGYTF
TGTGCCAGCTGCCCTCGAGGGGGGGCAGTCCAGCGGGAGGGCTACACCTTC
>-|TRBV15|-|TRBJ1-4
CATSRDGSTNEKLFF
TGTGCCACCAGCAGAGATGGCTCAACTAATGAAAAACTGTTTTTT
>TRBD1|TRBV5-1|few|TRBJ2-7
CASSSGQGGTYEQYF
TGCGCCAGCAGCTCGGGACAGGGTGGGACCTACGAGCAGTACTTC
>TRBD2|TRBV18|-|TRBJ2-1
CASSQGLAGGPGNEQFF
TGTGCCAGCTCCCAGGGACTAGCGGGAGGGCCGGGCAATGAGCAGTTCTTC
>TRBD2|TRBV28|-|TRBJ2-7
CASSLPSGRSYEQYF
TGTGCCAGCAGTTTGCCTAGCGGGAGGTCGTACGAGCAGTACTTC
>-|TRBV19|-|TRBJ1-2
CASSKGDTSNYGYTF
TGTGCCAGTAGTAAAGGGGACACCTCAAACTATGGCTACACCTTC
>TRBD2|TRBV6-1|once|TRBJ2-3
CASSELERGLGDTQYF
TGTGCCAGCAGTGAGCTTGAGCGGGGACTCGGAGATACGCAGTATTTT
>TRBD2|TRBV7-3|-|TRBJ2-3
CASSRTSGYGTDTQYF
TGTGCCAGCAGCCGGACTAGCGGATATGGCACAGATACGCAGTATTTT
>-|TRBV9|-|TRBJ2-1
CASSGRGDGEANNEQFF
TGTGCCAGCAGCGGACGCGGGGACGGCGAGGCCAACAATGAGCAGTTCTTC
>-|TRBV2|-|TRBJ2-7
CASSEGAGHSYEQYF
TGTGCCAGCAGTGAAGGAGCGGGCCACTCCTACGAGCAGTACTTC